This TCR beta chain came from a study of OX40 agonist ivuxolimab in advanced cancers. This clone was observed once. The antigen remains unidentified. Study results and caveats: At doses 0.1 to 3.0 mg/kg, CD4+ and CD8+ clones expanded.

Germline values: CDR1 SGDLS, CDR2 YYNGEE. CDR3 length: 16 residues. Trimming left V 4 bases short and J 2 bases short, with 15 bases between. Libraries were prepared by immunoSEQ multiplex PCR; TCRdb keeps only in-frame clonotypes and omits some of them. The profile shows more than 9,000 clones, roughly 72% of them singletons. The chain carries TRBV9 and TRBJ2-2; maybe TRBD2 (6 bases). The source material was CD4+ or CD8+ T cells sorted from blood, sampled in a trial of the OX40 agonist ivuxolimab. This TCR derives from an adult with an advanced solid tumor such as melanoma, head and neck, liver or kidney cancer. This chain's CDR3 is CASSPWFSGNTGELFF. Written as DNA, the CDR3 is TGTGCCAGCAGCCCCTGGTTTAGCGGAAACACCGGGGAGCTGTTTTTT.